The rows below give T cell receptor beta chains drawn from one sample of a study of cytomegalovirus exposure and HLA in healthy donors. Method: immunoSEQ multiplex PCR; TCRdb's copy keeps in-frame clones and lacks some. The repertoire holds 100,000 to 150,000 clones, with less than 90% as singletons. Input material: PBMCs. Receptors were obtained from a man aged 18 to 30 in good health and CMV-seropositive. Each CDR3 is given with its conserved first and last residue. Each record gives: D gene, clone size, V gene, J gene, CDR3 DNA, CDR3 protein. The D gene is left open where the match is weak. A clone size is listed for some rows: how often the clone was seen (once, few, many), or a class if it is expanded.

D: TRBD2
size: .
V: TRBV5-1
J: TRBJ2-3
DNA: TGCGCCAGCAGCTTGGCGGCGGGGGGGCCTTTAGATACGCAGTATTTT
CDR3: CASSLAAGGPLDTQYF

D: .
size: .
V: TRBV7-3
J: TRBJ2-5
DNA: TGTGCCAGCAGCCCCAGGGGAGTGGAGACCCAGTACTTC
CDR3: CASSPRGVETQYF

D: .
size: .
V: TRBV5-1
J: TRBJ2-7
DNA: TGCGCCAGCAGCTTGCAGGATCCCTCCTACGAGCAGTACTTC
CDR3: CASSLQDPSYEQYF

D: .
size: .
V: TRBV5-4
J: TRBJ2-4
DNA: TGTGCCAGCAAGCCGGCGGGGGCTACCGGGGACAAAAACATTCAGTACTTC
CDR3: CASKPAGATGDKNIQYF

D: TRBD2
size: once
V: TRBV9
J: TRBJ2-3
DNA: TGTGCCAGCAGCGTAGAACGGGGGGAAACAGATACGCAGTATTTT
CDR3: CASSVERGETDTQYF

D: TRBD1
size: few
V: TRBV6-1
J: TRBJ2-1
DNA: TGTGCCAGCAGTGGAGGACAGGGGGCGACAGATGAGCAGTTCTTC
CDR3: CASSGGQGATDEQFF

D: .
size: few
V: TRBV6-5
J: TRBJ1-1
DNA: TGTGCCAGCAGTTACTTTGCCCCGAGTGACACTGAAGCTTTCTTT
CDR3: CASSYFAPSDTEAFF

D: .
size: once
V: TRBV5-1
J: TRBJ1-1
DNA: TGCGCCAGCAGCAGCAGACAGATGAACACTGAAGCTTTCTTT
CDR3: CASSSRQMNTEAFF

D: .
size: .
V: TRBV9
J: TRBJ1-2
DNA: TGTGCCAGCAGCGCAGCCGGGGGGGTGGGCTATGGCTACACCTTC
CDR3: CASSAAGGVGYGYTF

D: .
size: .
V: TRBV28
J: TRBJ1-5
DNA: TGTGCCAGCAGGATGTCAGGAGGCGGTTTTCAGCCCCAGCATTTT
CDR3: CASRMSGGGFQPQHF

D: TRBD1
size: .
V: TRBV5-4
J: TRBJ1-2
DNA: TGTGCCAGCAGCAGAGGACAGGGCGGCTACACCTTC
CDR3: CASSRGQGGYTF

D: .
size: .
V: TRBV29-1
J: TRBJ2-3
DNA: TGCAGCGTTGATCTATTTCTAGCAGCAGATACGCAGTATTTT
CDR3: CSVDLFLAADTQYF

D: TRBD2
size: .
V: TRBV9
J: TRBJ2-5
DNA: TGTGCCAGCAGCGCTGGATATAGCGGGGGGGCCAGTGAGACCCAGTACTTC
CDR3: CASSAGYSGGASETQYF

D: TRBD2
size: .
V: TRBV28
J: TRBJ2-3
DNA: TGTGCCAGCAGTTTAGAGGGGAGTTGGGTTTTGAGCGGGGACACAGATACGCAGTATTTT
CDR3: CASSLEGSWVLSGDTDTQYF

D: TRBD1
size: .
V: TRBV18
J: TRBJ1-5
DNA: TGTGCCAGCTCACCCCCGGGACAGGGGGTCGGTCAGCCCCAGCATTTT
CDR3: CASSPPGQGVGQPQHF

D: .
size: .
V: TRBV5-4
J: TRBJ2-3
DNA: TGTGCCAGCAGCCTGGGACTCGCGGAAGATACGCAGTATTTT
CDR3: CASSLGLAEDTQYF

D: .
size: few
V: TRBV7-6
J: TRBJ2-7
DNA: TGTGCCAGCAGCTTGAGGCAGGGGGGCGAGCAGTACTTC
CDR3: CASSLRQGGEQYF

D: .
size: few
V: TRBV5-1
J: TRBJ1-1
DNA: TGCGCCAGCAGCTTTGGAGGGGTGAACACTGAAGCTTTCTTT
CDR3: CASSFGGVNTEAFF

D: .
size: .
V: TRBV2
J: TRBJ2-2
DNA: TGTGCCAGCAGTGTAGATGGAGGGAACACCGGGGAGCTGTTTTTT
CDR3: CASSVDGGNTGELFF

D: .
size: .
V: TRBV11-2
J: TRBJ2-1
DNA: TGTGCCAGCAGCTCAACAGTTTTCTCCTACAATGAGCAGTTCTTC
CDR3: CASSSTVFSYNEQFF

D: TRBD1
size: .
V: TRBV25-1
J: TRBJ1-6
DNA: TGTGCCAGCAGTGAGAGGGGGCTGGGTTCACCCCTCCACTTT
CDR3: CASSERGLGSPLHF

D: .
size: .
V: TRBV14
J: TRBJ1-3
DNA: TGTGCCAGCAGCCAAGAGACAGCCTCTGGAAACACCATATATTTT
CDR3: CASSQETASGNTIYF

D: TRBD1
size: .
V: TRBV5-1
J: TRBJ1-6
DNA: TGCGCCAGCAGCTTGAGCCCCGGACAGGGGGCCTATTCACCCCTCCACTTT
CDR3: CASSLSPGQGAYSPLHF

D: TRBD1
size: .
V: TRBV5-4
J: TRBJ1-3
DNA: TGTGCCAGCAGCCTCAGGGGGTCTGGAAACACCATATATTTT
CDR3: CASSLRGSGNTIYF

D: .
size: .
V: TRBV18
J: TRBJ1-1
DNA: TGTGCCAGCTCGCCAAACGGGAACACTGAAGCTTTCTTT
CDR3: CASSPNGNTEAFF

D: .
size: .
V: TRBV7-6
J: TRBJ1-4
DNA: TGTGCCAGCAGCGGATACAGCCCGGGGGGGGAAAAACTGTTTTTT
CDR3: CASSGYSPGGEKLFF

D: .
size: few
V: TRBV19
J: TRBJ2-7
DNA: TGTGCCAGTAGCAAAGACTGGCGCGAGCAGTACTTC
CDR3: CASSKDWREQYF

D: TRBD1
size: once
V: TRBV5-1
J: TRBJ1-1
DNA: TGCGCCAGCAGCTTAGACAGGGCCAGGACTGAAGCTTTCTTT
CDR3: CASSLDRARTEAFF

D: TRBD1
size: few
V: TRBV25-1
J: TRBJ1-6
DNA: TGTGCCAGCAGTGAGACAGGGGGCCTTACTAATTCACCCCTCCACTTT
CDR3: CASSETGGLTNSPLHF

D: .
size: .
V: TRBV2
J: TRBJ1-2
DNA: TGTGCCAGCAGTGTTTTCCAGGGAGGCGGCGGTGGCTACACCTTC
CDR3: CASSVFQGGGGGYTF

D: .
size: .
V: TRBV10-3
J: TRBJ2-7
DNA: TGTGCCATCAGTCGGACAGAGATCTACGAGCAGTACTTC
CDR3: CAISRTEIYEQYF

D: .
size: .
V: TRBV19
J: TRBJ2-1
DNA: TGTGCCAGTAGTATCGGTTACAGCAATGAGCAGTTCTTC
CDR3: CASSIGYSNEQFF

D: .
size: .
V: TRBV21-1
J: TRBJ1-1
DNA: TGTGCCAGCAGCAAAGGTACAGGGGTCGTTCGTCTCAATACTTTCTTT
CDR3: CASSKGTGVVRLNTFF

D: .
size: .
V: TRBV7-9
J: TRBJ2-3
DNA: TGTGCCAGCAGCCCTCGGGTCATCACGGAAGATACGCAGTATTTT
CDR3: CASSPRVITEDTQYF

D: .
size: once
V: TRBV13
J: TRBJ1-2
DNA: TGTGCCAGCAGCACAGGACGGACCGATGGCTACACCTTC
CDR3: CASSTGRTDGYTF

D: .
size: .
V: TRBV9
J: TRBJ2-1
DNA: TGTGCCAGCAGCGTGGGGGGGGCAGGCTACAATGAGCAGTTCTTC
CDR3: CASSVGGAGYNEQFF

D: .
size: .
V: TRBV14
J: TRBJ1-1
DNA: TGTGCCAGCAGCCAGATCGGGATCTTCGCTGAAGCTTTCTTT
CDR3: CASSQIGIFAEAFF

D: .
size: .
V: TRBV27
J: TRBJ2-7
DNA: TGTGCCAGCGCCCCGGATGAGAACAGCTACAACCCCTCCTACGAGCAGTACTTC
CDR3: CASAPDENSYNPSYEQYF

D: TRBD1
size: many
V: TRBV10-3
J: TRBJ1-1
DNA: TGTGCCATCAGTACCGAAGCAGGGGGCAACACTGAAGCTTTCTTT
CDR3: CAISTEAGGNTEAFF

D: TRBD2
size: .
V: TRBV6-1
J: TRBJ2-3
DNA: TGTGCCAGCAGTGATTTGGCGGGGGGGCCAGATACGCAGTATTTT
CDR3: CASSDLAGGPDTQYF